These 22 T cell receptor beta chains share one sample of origin, sequenced in a study of yellow fever vaccine responses in identical twins. TCRdb redid the calling of the RT-PCR reads with MiXCR, one entry per CDR3 protein. This sample carries about 3,800 distinct CDR3 sequences, 90% of them seen once, and the ten largest clones take roughly 1.8%. This sample comprised T cells from blood (PBMCs), unsorted or a sorted subset (not recorded which), obtained before or after yellow fever vaccination (not recorded which). Source of these receptors: a woman aged 18-30 years who received the yellow fever vaccine.

This chain connects TRBV29-1 to TRBJ2-7, with TRBD2 matching over 14 bases. The CDR3 is 15 residues long. Germline V gives CDR1 SQVTM, CDR2 ANQGSEA. J lost 6 bases, V lost 3 bases, and 7 bases had no gene match. The CDR3 here is CSVEKGTSGGLEQYF. The CDR3 DNA reads TGCAGCGTTGAGAAGGGGACTAGCGGGGGTCTCGAGCAGTACTTC.

This chain uses TRBV29-1 with TRBJ2-1, with 15 bases aligning to TRBD2. V was pared by 7 bases and J by 7 bases, with 8 bases of the junction left unmatched. The CDR3 spans 15 residues. Germline lookup yields CDR1 SQVTM and CDR2 ANQGSEA. Written as DNA, the CDR3 is TGCAGCGCTGATGAAGGGACTAGCGGGAGGAATGAGCAGTTCTTC. Residues: CSADEGTSGRNEQFF.

The chain is built from TRBV7-2 and TRBJ1-5; weak D call: TRBD1 (5 bases). The CDR3 length is 15 residues. Trimming stripped 0 bases from V and 3 bases from J, with 9 bases between. Germline loops: CDR1 SGHTA, CDR2 FQGNSA. The CDR3 sequence is CASSLALTVNQPQHF. The CDR3 region has the DNA TGTGCCAGCAGCTTAGCGCTGACAGTCAATCAGCCCCAGCATTTT.

This chain uses TRBV11-1 with TRBJ2-3; 9 bases agree with TRBD2. V dropped 3 bases and J dropped 0; count of bases not matched to a gene: 7. The V gene's germline CDR1 is SGHAT and CDR2 FQDESV (reference sequence). The length of the CDR3 is 17 residues. The CDR3 region has the DNA TGTGCCAGCAGCTTCCGGCGGGGGGGATCTAGCACAGATACGCAGTATTTT. This translates into CASSFRRGGSSTDTQYF.

This clonotype has only a few counts. The chain links TRBV10-3 to TRBJ2-7, with 8 bases identical to TRBD1. V shed 10 bases, J shed 2 bases, and the junction held 13 bases outside the gene matches. The germline V gene has CDR1 ENHRY and CDR2 SYGVKD. CDR3 size: 15 residues. Here the CDR3 reads CATSKSGTGPYEQYF. The CDR3 coding sequence is TGTGCCACTTCAAAATCCGGGACAGGACCCTACGAGCAGTACTTC.

This chain uses TRBV11-1 with TRBJ2-7; 7 bases are a match to TRBD1. CDR3 length: 14 residues. V trimming: 1 base; J trimming: 4 bases; junction bases outside the gene matches: 4. Germline V gene data show CDR1 as SGHAT and CDR2 as FQDESV (reference sequence). CDR3 in amino acids: CASSLVGQLYEQYF. The CDR3 nucleotides read TGTGCCAGCAGCTTAGTGGGACAGCTATACGAGCAGTACTTC. Looking up the rest from reference TRBV11-1 and TRBJ2-7 gives the full variable domain: EAEVAQSPRYKITEKSQAVAFWCDPISGHATLYWYRQILGQGPELLVQFQDESVVDDSQLPKDRFSAERLKGVDSTLKIQPAELGDSAMYLCASSLVGQLYEQYFGPGTRLTVT.

This clonotype has more than one count but fewer than ten. This rearrangement joins TRBV7-9 to TRBJ1-6; D might be TRBD1 (5 bases). Germline lookup yields CDR1 SEHNR and CDR2 FQNEAQ (reference sequence). The CDR3 extends over 13 amino acids. V lost 5 bases, J lost 8 bases, and 10 bases lay in between. The CDR3 sequence is CASSPPGHSPLHF. CDR3 nucleotides: TGTGCCAGCAGCCCTCCAGGGCATTCACCCCTCCACTTT.

This chain links TRBV20-1 with TRBJ2-1; D remains unclear. V lost 0 bases to trimming and J lost 9 bases, with 6 bases between them. The germline gives CDR1 DFQATT, CDR2 SNEGSKA (reference sequence). This CDR3 is 11 amino acids long. CDR3 in amino acids: CSARERFEQFF. The CDR3 region has the DNA TGCAGTGCTAGAGAGCGTTTTGAGCAGTTCTTC.

In its sample, this clonotype was seen once. V is TRBV23-1 and J is TRBJ2-7, with TRBD1 as a possible D gene (6 bases). TRBV23-1 is an ORF, with its function uncertain. V lost 4 bases to trimming and J lost 2 bases, with 15 bases between them. The CDR3 totals 15 residues. The CDR3 coding sequence is TGCGCCAGCAGTCCTAAGGGGGTGTCCCCCTACGAGCAGTACTTC. This codes for CASSPKGVSPYEQYF.

The V call is TRBV13, the J call TRBJ2-5, with D maybe TRBD1 (5 bases). The V end was cut by 9 bases, the J end by 1 base, with 6 bases between. Germline CDR1 reads PRHDT; CDR2 reads FYEKMQ (reference sequence). The CDR3 sequence is 11 residues long. CDR3 sequence reads: CARQVQETQYF. In nucleotides, the CDR3 is TGTGCCAGACAGGTCCAAGAGACCCAGTACTTC.

V gene TRBV11-1 combines with J gene TRBJ1-6, with D possibly being TRBD1 (5 bases). Between the trimmed V and J ends, which lost 5 bases and 10 bases, there was a span of 12 bases. Germline loops: CDR1 SGHAT, CDR2 FQDESV (reference sequence). The CDR3 is 13 amino acids. CDR3 sequence reads: CASSLGTDSPLHF. CDR3 sequence (DNA): TGTGCCAGCAGCCTGGGGACGGACTCACCCCTCCACTTT.

This rearrangement joins TRBV6-4 to TRBJ2-2, with 9 bases aligning to TRBD1. Germline loops: CDR1 MRHNA, CDR2 SNTAGT. The V gene end was trimmed by 6 bases and the J gene end by 2 bases; junction bases not matched to a gene: 1. The CDR3 runs to 14 residues. CDR3 coding DNA: TGTGCCAGCAGGGACAGGGGTAACACCGGGGAGCTGTTTTTT. Translation: CASRDRGNTGELFF.

The rearrangement joins TRBV28 to TRBJ1-4; D unclear. V gave up 4 bases and J gave up 1 base, with 19 bases separating them. This CDR3 has 18 residues. Germline V gene lookup returns CDR1 MDHEN and CDR2 SYDVKM. CDR3 residues: CASSSPWLADGTNEKLFF. CDR3 DNA sequence: TGTGCCAGCAGTTCCCCCTGGTTGGCCGACGGAACTAATGAAAAACTGTTTTTT.

The rearrangement links TRBV9 to TRBJ1-5; no definite D call. The CDR3 loop spans 16 amino acids. The germline CDR1 and CDR2 sequences are SGDLS and YYNGEE. V lost 0 bases and J 3 bases, leaving 13 bases between the germline ends. The CDR3 spells CASSVDDGGFNQPQHF. The CDR3 nucleotides are TGTGCCAGCAGCGTAGACGATGGAGGATTCAATCAGCCCCAGCATTTT.

The chain couples TRBV6-2 or TRBV6-3 to TRBJ2-1; 8 bases fit TRBD1. Germline values: CDR1 MNHEY, CDR2 SVGEGT. CDR3 size: 14 residues. V lost 5 bases to trimming and J lost 7 bases; unmatched junction nucleotides: 7. The CDR3 DNA is TGTGCCAGCAGTAGACGACAGGGGTGGAATGAGCAGTTCTTC. This encodes CASSRRQGWNEQFF.

This chain joins TRBV11-1 and TRBJ2-1; 11 bases match TRBD2. Per the germline V gene, CDR1 is SGHAT and CDR2 is FQDESV (reference sequence). This CDR3 has 17 amino acids. The V gene end was trimmed by 4 bases and the J gene end by 6 bases; junction bases not matched to a gene: 11. CDR3 sequence reads: CASSYASGTSGFNEQFF. The CDR3 nucleotides read TGTGCCAGCAGCTACGCCTCCGGGACTAGCGGCTTCAATGAGCAGTTCTTC.

The chain couples TRBV29-1 to TRBJ2-1, with a tentative D call TRBD1 (5 bases). Germline CDR1 SQVTM, CDR2 ANQGSEA. The CDR3 contains 14 residues. Trimming left V 2 bases short and J 3 bases short, with 11 bases between. In DNA form, the CDR3 reads TGCAGCGTTGAACAGGGTTTCTTCTACAATGAGCAGTTCTTC. The encoded protein is CSVEQGFFYNEQFF.

The chain links TRBV29-1 to TRBJ2-1; a weak D match, TRBD2 (5 bases). CDR1 and CDR2 from the germline V gene are SQVTM and ANQGSEA. The germline V and J ends were trimmed by 4 bases and 5 bases, with 12 bases remaining between them. This CDR3 contains 13 residues. DNA for the CDR3: TGCAGCGTTGTGCCTAGCACCGACAATGAGCAGTTCTTC. This gives the protein CSVVPSTDNEQFF.

The V call is TRBV5-1, the J call TRBJ1-1; weak D call: TRBD1 (5 bases). Trimming took 4 bases from V and 0 from J, leaving 10 bases between them. Germline CDR1 and CDR2: SGHRS and YFSETQ. This CDR3 region has 14 residues. The CDR3 loop reads CASSIRQMNTEAFF. The CDR3 region has the DNA TGCGCCAGCAGCATCCGACAGATGAACACTGAAGCTTTCTTT.

A note on this clonotype: A read error may produce the germline difference seen at one junction end. The genes are TRBV4-3 and TRBJ2-1; 9 bases line up with TRBD1. CDR3 length: 16 residues. The germline CDR1 and CDR2 sequences are LGHNA and YSLEER. This CDR3 reads CASSQQTGGSYNELFF. DNA for the CDR3: TGCGCCAGCAGCCAACAAACAGGGGGCTCCTACAATGAGCTGTTCTTC.

V and J are TRBV4-3 and TRBJ2-7; the match to TRBD2 covers 9 bases. V shed 1 base and J 7 bases; nucleotides not matched to a gene: 14. Germline lookup yields CDR1 LGHNA and CDR2 YSLEER. This CDR3 comprises 17 residues. In DNA, the CDR3 is TGCGCCAGCAGCCAAGGATCCCGAGAAGCGGGAGGTCGAGAGCAGTACTTC. Protein sequence: CASSQGSREAGGREQYF.

This clonotype was counted once. This chain links TRBV4-2 with TRBJ2-5, with D perhaps matching TRBD2 (6 bases). Germline CDR1 reads LGHNA; CDR2 reads YNFKEQ. V gave up 2 bases and J gave up 1 base, with 11 bases separating them. This CDR3 is built from 15 residues. For the CDR3, the DNA is TGTGCCAGCAGCCAACCGACTAGTAGCCAAGAGACCCAGTACTTC. Encoded protein: CASSQPTSSQETQYF.